These 7 T cell receptor beta chains came from one sample sequenced in a study of cytomegalovirus exposure and HLA in healthy donors. With 60 Vbeta and 13 Jbeta primers, the PCR was carried out. Produced via immunoSEQ multiplex PCR; TCRdb's table is partial and in-frame only. The data contain more than 120,000 clones, 82% of them seen just once; the ten biggest clones take up around 2.4%. The sequencing sample was made of PBMCs. These receptors were obtained from a male donor in good health and CMV-seronegative.

V and J are TRBV6-1 and TRBJ2-1; D perhaps matches TRBD2 (6 bases). The CDR3 covers 15 residues. V lost 2 bases to trimming and J lost 9 bases, with 17 bases between them. Germline assignment: CDR1 MNHNS and CDR2 SASEGT. CDR3 DNA sequence: TGTGCCAGCAGTGAAATTGGGCAGGCCGGGGGTGAGCAGTTCTTC. Protein sequence: CASSEIGQAGGEQFF.

The genes are TRBV5-6 and TRBJ1-4; 7 bases fit TRBD1. Unmatched junction bases numbered 6, after V lost 3 bases and J lost 13 bases. In germline, CDR1 is SGHDT, CDR2 YYEEEE. The CDR3 contains 12 residues. The CDR3 nucleotides are TGTGCCAGCAGCTATCAGGGGGACAGACTGTTTTTT. Translation gives CASSYQGDRLFF.

The chain uses TRBV7-8 and TRBJ1-1; weak D call: TRBD1 (5 bases). The length of the CDR3 is 14 residues. The V and J ends lost 5 bases and 1 base respectively, with 11 bases between them. Looked up from germline, CDR1 is SGHVS and CDR2 is FQNEAQ. The chain's CDR3 is CASSTTGSNTEAFF. CDR3 sequence (DNA): TGTGCCAGCAGCACCACAGGCTCGAACACTGAAGCTTTCTTT. The entire variable domain, with the rest obtained from reference TRBV7-8 and TRBJ1-1, is as follows: GAGVSQSPRYKVAKRGQDVALRCDPISGHVSLFWYQQALGQGPEFLTYFQNEAQLDKSGLPSDRFFAERPEGSVSTLKIQRTQQEDSAVYLCASSTTGSNTEAFFGQGTRLTVV.

V and J are TRBV27 and TRBJ2-5; tentatively, D is TRBD1 (7 bases). Trimming cost V 5 bases and J 4 bases, with 17 bases left between them. Per the germline V gene, CDR1 is MNHEY and CDR2 is SMNVEV (reference sequence). This CDR3 has 15 amino acids. The CDR3 sequence is CASSPGRGAGETQYF. DNA of the CDR3: TGTGCCAGCAGTCCGGGCAGGGGGGCGGGAGAGACCCAGTACTTC.

The chain joins TRBV4-1 to TRBJ1-5; D not resolved. V lost 1 base to trimming and J lost 10 bases, with 11 bases between them. This CDR3 comprises 13 residues. Germline V lookup: CDR1 MGHRA, CDR2 YSYEKL. The CDR3 reads CASSQVPSSPQHF. CDR3 DNA: TGCGCCAGCAGCCAAGTCCCCTCTTCTCCCCAGCATTTT.

The CDR3 spells CASRPEQGADNEQFF. The CDR3 DNA reads as TGTGCCAGCAGACCCGAACAGGGGGCGGACAATGAGCAGTTCTTC. The chain couples TRBV5-4 to TRBJ2-1, with 9 positions matching TRBD1. CDR1 and CDR2 (germline): SGHNT, YYREEE (reference sequence). Trimming removed 5 bases from V and 5 bases from J; junction bases left unmatched: 8. This CDR3 is built from 15 residues. The variable domain in full, completed from reference TRBV5-4 and TRBJ2-1, reads ETGVTQSPTHLIKTRGQQVTLRCSSQSGHNTVSWYQQALGQGPQFIFQYYREEENGRGNFPPRFSGLQFPNYSSELNVNALELDDSALYLCASRPEQGADNEQFFGPGTRLTVL.

The DNA of the CDR3 is TGCGCCAGCAGCGCCACAGGGATCCAATACTACGAGCAGTACTTC. It translates to CASSATGIQYYEQYF. The chain joins TRBV5-1 to TRBJ2-7, with D perhaps TRBD1 (6 bases). CDR1 and CDR2 (germline): SGHRS, YFSETQ. V was clipped by 4 bases and J by 3 bases, with 17 bases between them. The CDR3 spans 15 residues.